This T cell receptor beta chain was captured by sequencing in a study of monozygotic twins with inflammatory bowel disease. Following a re-call of the 5' RACE reads, TCRdb has one entry per CDR3 protein and lacks DNA. In total, the table holds about 200,000 distinct CDR3 sequences. Study findings and constraints: Those with IBD had lower TCRbeta diversity (inverse Simpson) than their healthy co-twins did.

For every donor, one blood sample of 2.5 ml was drawn. Skipping T cell sorting, the study isolated total RNA directly from whole blood. As for this clonotype: What it recognizes is unknown.

Germline V gives CDR1 ENHRY, CDR2 SYGVKD. The CDR3 is made up of 16 amino acids. The source of this sequence is a human donor with ulcerative colitis or Crohn's disease, or a healthy co-twin of an affected twin (not recorded which). The sample was blood. This chain connects TRBV10-3 to TRBJ1-6; TCRdb reports TRBD1, a call that lacks DNA to check it against. The CDR3 protein is CAISDRGASYNSPLHF.